This T cell receptor (beta chain) is from a study of shared clonotypes between healthy human individuals. For sorted subsets, approximately 200 ng DNA per replicate equaled about 27,000 T cell genomes. Clones were read by immunoSEQ multiplex PCR, and TCRdb kept only the in-frame ones, dropping some. This sample has millions of clones, with about 95% found just once. To note about this clone: Other DNA sequences in this specimen translate into the identical CDR3.

Naive-designated CD8 cells lacked CD45RO, were positively enriched for CCR7, and omitted terminally differentiated effector memory CD45RA+ cells. CDR3 length: 15 amino acids. Trimming cost V 2 bases and J 0 bases, with 11 bases left between them. CDR1 is MNHEY and CDR2 is SMNVEV in the germline V gene (reference sequence). The TCR originated in a man aged 18 to 29 in good health. The sequencing input was naive CD8+ T cells sorted from blood. The V and J genes are TRBV27 and TRBJ2-7; possible D gene TRBD1, 6 bases. This chain's CDR3 is CASSLGRDNSYEQYF. For the CDR3, the DNA is TGTGCCAGCAGTTTAGGCAGGGACAACTCCTACGAGCAGTACTTC.